The 10 T cell receptor beta chains given below trace back to one sample, sequenced in a study of T cells in Graves' hyperthyroidism and ophthalmopathy. RNA transcripts provided the source from which TCR beta CDR3 regions were amplified. Using the HTBI primer set, a first-round RT-PCR was run on the TCR CDR3. From the multiplex PCR reads, TCRdb called clonotypes with MiXCR, one entry per CDR3 protein. The data hold roughly 570,000 distinct CDR3 sequences, with around 45% observed a single time. Material: peripheral blood or thyroid tissue (not recorded which). These receptors came from an adult woman with Graves' disease, either hyperthyroidism or ophthalmopathy (not recorded which).

V and J are TRBV11-2 and TRBJ2-7; TRBD1 matches 7 bases. This CDR3 has 15 residues. Germline CDR1 is SGHAT and CDR2 is FQNNGV. After removal of 6 bases from V and 0 bases from J, the junction contained 8 bases not matched to a gene. The CDR3 sequence is CASSSRQGASYEQYF. In DNA form, the CDR3 reads TGTGCCAGCAGTTCCCGACAGGGAGCCTCCTACGAGCAGTACTTC.

The rearrangement links TRBV5-1 to TRBJ1-1, with TRBD1 matching over 11 bases. Germline lookup yields CDR1 SGHRS and CDR2 YFSETQ. CDR3 length equals 15 residues. V gave up 5 bases and J gave up 4 bases; unmatched junction bases: 7. This CDR3 is CASSDRDRGCTEAFF. The CDR3 DNA reads TGCGCCAGCAGTGACCGGGACAGGGGGTGCACTGAAGCTTTCTTT.

This clonotype was seen at least ten times. The V and J genes are TRBV4-2 and TRBJ2-7; D tentatively fits TRBD1 or TRBD2 (5 bases each). V gave up 0 bases and J gave up 1 base, with 10 bases separating them. There are 15 residues in the CDR3. Germline values: CDR1 LGHNA, CDR2 YNFKEQ. DNA of the CDR3: TGTGCCAGCAGCCAAGAGAGGGGAAGGTCCTACGAGCAGTACTTC. Protein: CASSQERGRSYEQYF.

This clonotype was recorded many times. The DNA for the CDR3 is TGCGCCAGCAGCCAAGAAAGACAGCGCGAAAGGGCCCAGTACTTC. Amino acid sequence: CASSQERQRERAQYF. This chain joins TRBV4-1 and TRBJ2-5; tentatively, D is TRBD1 (5 bases). Germline assignment: CDR1 MGHRA and CDR2 YSYEKL. The CDR3 extends over 15 amino acids. V lost 0 bases to trimming and J lost 9 bases, with 17 bases between them.

This clonotype has at least ten counts. This rearrangement joins TRBV12-3 or TRBV12-4 to TRBJ2-7; 10 bases match TRBD2. The CDR3 spans 15 residues. The trim removed 3 bases at V and 3 bases at J, leaving 5 bases unmatched. The CDR3 DNA follows: TGTGCCAGCAGTTTCCGACTAGCGGGCGGCTACGAGCAGTACTTC. Translating it yields CASSFRLAGGYEQYF.

The chain links TRBV24-1 to TRBJ2-1, with TRBD2 identical over 8 bases. The CDR3 totals 16 residues. V lost 3 bases, J lost 5 bases, and 8 bases stayed unmatched. Looked up from germline, CDR1 is KGHDR and CDR2 is SFDVKD. CDR3 sequence (DNA): TGTGCCACCAGTGATCGCCGGATTAGCGGGAACAATGAGCAGTTCTTC. This translates into CATSDRRISGNNEQFF.

This clonotype was counted ten times or more. The J gene is TRBJ2-5, the V gene TRBV20-1; 8 bases fit TRBD2. V trimming: 4 bases; J trimming: 5 bases; junction bases outside the gene matches: 9. The germline gives CDR1 DFQATT, CDR2 SNEGSKA (reference sequence). The CDR3 runs 14 residues. The DNA of the CDR3 is TGCAGTGCTAAGGACGGGAGGGCCCAGGAGACCCAGTACTTC. Translating gives CSAKDGRAQETQYF.

The sample holds one count of this clonotype. The chain recombines TRBV2 with TRBJ2-5; D call uncertain. CDR1 and CDR2 from the germline V gene are SNHLY and FYNNEI. V gave up 6 bases and J gave up 5 bases, with 13 bases separating them. CDR3 length: 13 residues. CDR3 coding DNA: TGTGCCAGCAGGTCATCACAGAGGGAGACCCAGTACTTC. Its protein product is CASRSSQRETQYF.

The chain uses TRBV12-3 or TRBV12-4 and TRBJ2-1; the match to TRBD2 covers 7 bases. V was pared by 6 bases and J by 4 bases, with 6 bases of the junction left unmatched. The CDR3 covers 14 residues. The CDR3 loop reads CASRGTTIYNEQFF. CDR3 in DNA: TGTGCCAGCAGGGGGACTACGATATACAATGAGCAGTTCTTC.

The J gene is TRBJ2-7, the V gene TRBV5-1; the match to TRBD2 covers 7 bases. The CDR3 spans 18 residues. The germline V gene has CDR1 SGHRS and CDR2 YFSETQ. V shed 3 bases, J shed 2 bases, and the junction held 17 bases outside the gene matches. This CDR3 reads CASSSWVAGYEETYEQYF. As DNA, the CDR3 is TGCGCCAGCAGCTCCTGGGTAGCGGGTTACGAAGAAACCTACGAGCAGTACTTC.